The next 19 T cell receptor beta chains were all read from a single sample in a study of shared T cell receptors in the human thymus. Here immunoSEQ multiplex PCR was the method, and the copy in TCRdb shows in-frame clones only, minus some. This table holds roughly 550,000 clones, around three quarters found once. The same sample was also studied in work on human thymus T cells.

Sample: thymocytes. The source is a boy under two years old with a congenital heart defect.

The rearrangement links TRBV6-6 to TRBJ1-5; maybe TRBD1 (5 bases). Germline CDR1 is MNHNY and CDR2 is SVGAGI (reference sequence). With 6 bases removed from V and 4 bases from J, the gap between germline ends came to 13 bases. There are 14 residues in the CDR3. The CDR3 DNA reads as TGTGCCAGCAGGCCAGGGTCCCTAAATCAGCCCCAGCATTTT. Protein product: CASRPGSLNQPQHF.

This chain links TRBV10-3 with TRBJ2-1, with 9 nucleotides matching TRBD2. With V trimmed by 0 bases and J by 7 bases, 10 bases remained unmatched. The CDR3 loop spans 17 amino acids. Germline V gives CDR1 ENHRY, CDR2 SYGVKD. The DNA for the CDR3 is TGTGCCATCAGTGAGTCGACCCAAACCCTAGCGGGAAATGAGCAGTTCTTC. Translation gives CAISESTQTLAGNEQFF.

The V and J genes are TRBV7-6 and TRBJ1-2; TRBD1 aligns across 9 bases. V lost 5 bases and J lost 5; bases outside the gene matches: 15. This CDR3 comprises 17 residues. The germline CDR1 and CDR2 sequences are SGHVS and FNYEAQ. Here the CDR3 reads CASSPHRGRLPVYGYTF. The CDR3 bases are TGTGCCAGCAGCCCTCACAGGGGGCGCCTGCCAGTATATGGCTACACCTTC.

This clone appeared once. The J gene is TRBJ1-1, the V gene TRBV19, with D maybe TRBD1 (5 bases). Trimming removed 5 bases from V and 0 bases from J, with 19 bases in between. In germline, CDR1 is LNHDA, CDR2 SQIVND (reference sequence). This CDR3 comprises 17 residues. The CDR3 reads CASSPTEANGMNTEAFF. CDR3 sequence (DNA): TGTGCCAGTAGTCCGACAGAGGCCAACGGAATGAACACTGAAGCTTTCTTT.

This clone turned up a few times. V is TRBV4-3 and J is TRBJ2-5; TRBD2 matches at 8 bases. CDR1 LGHNA and CDR2 YSLEER come from the germline V gene. The CDR3 runs to 14 residues. Losses at the gene ends were 1 base for V and 4 bases for J; bases not matched to a gene: 2. The CDR3 spells CASSQVAGRETQYF. CDR3 nucleotides: TGCGCCAGCAGCCAAGTAGCGGGACGAGAGACCCAGTACTTC.

The rearrangement uses TRBV27 and TRBJ1-3; possibly TRBD1 for D (5 bases). V lost 5 bases, J lost 4 bases, and 18 bases lay in between. The CDR3 contains 16 residues. Germline CDR1 is MNHEY and CDR2 is SMNVEV (reference sequence). The CDR3 region has the DNA TGTGCCAGCAGTCCGCAGCAACCGACAGTCGGAAACACCATATATTTT. It translates to CASSPQQPTVGNTIYF.

The chain couples TRBV4-3 to TRBJ2-1, with 10 bases matching TRBD2. The CDR3 length is 21 residues. Trimming at V came to 0 bases and at J to 0 bases, leaving 14 bases not matched to a gene. Germline CDR1 reads LGHNA; CDR2 reads YSLEER. The CDR3 here is CASSQDSLPLAGPRSYNEQFF. In nucleotides, the CDR3 is TGCGCCAGCAGCCAAGATAGTCTCCCACTAGCGGGACCCCGCTCCTACAATGAGCAGTTCTTC.

The rearrangement uses TRBV14 and TRBJ2-7; 9 bases agree with TRBD2. The V gene's germline CDR1 is SGHDN and CDR2 FVKESK. V trimming: 1 base; J trimming: 4 bases; junction bases outside the gene matches: 5. The CDR3 has 15 residues. CDR3 residues: CASSQVSGSSYEQYF. CDR3 bases: TGTGCCAGCAGCCAAGTTAGCGGGAGTAGTTACGAGCAGTACTTC.

The chain is built from TRBV4-3 and TRBJ2-3, with 7 bases lining up with TRBD2. The CDR3 contains 14 residues. CDR1 LGHNA and CDR2 YSLEER come from the germline V gene. The J segment lost 4 bases and the V segment lost 5 bases, leaving 6 bases of the junction unmatched. This CDR3 reads CASSSLRGADTQYF. Written as DNA, the CDR3 is TGCGCCAGCAGCTCTCTACGGGGGGCAGATACGCAGTATTTT.

V usage is TRBV28 and J usage is TRBJ2-2; TRBD1 matches at 7 bases. Trimming removed 6 bases from V and 2 bases from J; junction bases left unmatched: 12. The CDR3 is 17 amino acids. CDR1 and CDR2 (germline): MDHEN, SYDVKM. The CDR3 bases are TGTGCCAGCAGGAGACACCGGGACAGACGTAACACCGGGGAGCTGTTTTTT. Its protein product is CASRRHRDRRNTGELFF.

The chain has TRBV7-2 and TRBJ1-2, with TRBD1 as a possible D gene (6 bases). Trimming removed 6 bases at V and 4 bases at J, with 12 bases between. The CDR3 is 13 amino acids. The germline V gene encodes CDR1 SGHTA and CDR2 FQGNSA. The CDR3 loop reads CASRLDSRYGYTF. CDR3 bases: TGTGCCAGCAGATTGGACAGTCGCTATGGCTACACCTTC.

V and J are TRBV10-1 and TRBJ2-1, with unresolved D. V was pared by 3 bases and J by 9 bases, with 6 bases between. CDR3 length: 11 residues. CDR1 WNHNN and CDR2 SYGVQD come from the germline V gene (reference sequence). This CDR3 is CASSDSSEQFF. The CDR3 bases are TGCGCCAGCAGTGACTCTAGTGAGCAGTTCTTC.

DNA of the CDR3: TGTGCCAGCAGGGAGGGACAGTTGGAGCATAATATTGGCTATGGCTACACCTTC. It translates to CASREGQLEHNIGYGYTF. The chain joins TRBV6-4 to TRBJ1-2; 7 bases agree with TRBD1. Trimming took 6 bases from V and 4 from J; bases not matched to a gene: 20. The CDR3 sequence is 18 residues long. In germline, CDR1 is MRHNA, CDR2 SNTAGT.

The chain joins TRBV7-2 to TRBJ2-2, with 15 bases identical to TRBD2. Looked up from germline, CDR1 is SGHTA and CDR2 is FQGNSA. The CDR3 sequence is 18 residues long. The ends lost 4 bases at V and 6 bases at J; junction bases unmatched: 9. The CDR3 sequence: CASSYHGLAGGQAGELFF. In DNA, the CDR3 is TGTGCCAGCAGCTATCATGGACTAGCGGGAGGGCAAGCCGGGGAGCTGTTTTTT.

The chain recombines TRBV5-6 with TRBJ2-1; TRBD1 matches at 7 bases. V lost 2 bases to trimming and J lost 4 bases; unmatched junction nucleotides: 6. Germline CDR1 is SGHDT and CDR2 is YYEEEE. The CDR3 length is 15 residues. CDR3 bases: TGTGCCAGCAGCTTAAGGGACAGAAAGTACAATGAGCAGTTCTTC. Translating gives CASSLRDRKYNEQFF.

The V gene is TRBV29-1, the J gene TRBJ1-3, with 8 bases identical to TRBD1. Germline V gives CDR1 SQVTM, CDR2 ANQGSEA. J gave up 0 bases and V 6 bases, and 4 bases lay outside the gene matches. The CDR3 length is 14 residues. CDR3 region: CSVAGQDSGNTIYF. The CDR3 DNA sequence: TGCAGCGTCGCGGGACAGGACTCTGGAAACACCATATATTTT. Drawing the rest from reference TRBV29-1 and TRBJ1-3, the complete variable domain is SAVISQKPSRDICQRGTSLTIQCQVDSQVTMMFWYRQQPGQSLTLIATANQGSEATYESGFVIDKFPISRPNLTFSTLTVSNMSPEDSSIYLCSVAGQDSGNTIYFGEGSWLTVV.

The chain carries TRBV28 and TRBJ2-5; the match to TRBD2 covers 8 bases. Germline trimming cut 6 bases from V and 0 bases from J; bases unmatched to any gene: 9. The CDR3 has 16 amino acids. Germline CDR1 MDHEN, CDR2 SYDVKM. CDR3 DNA: TGTGCCAGCAGCGACGTGACTAGCGCGTACCAAGAGACCCAGTACTTC. Translating gives CASSDVTSAYQETQYF.

There are a few counts of this clone. The gene calls are TRBV4-1 and TRBJ2-7; 7 positions agree with TRBD2. CDR3 length: 14 amino acids. Germline V CDR1 and CDR2: MGHRA, YSYEKL. V lost 6 bases to trimming and J lost 5 bases; unmatched junction nucleotides: 10. The CDR3 loop is CASSLTGTTDEQYF. The CDR3 bases are TGCGCCAGCAGTCTTACCGGGACTACGGACGAGCAGTACTTC.

A single count supports this clone. CDR3: CASSLRTASYGDQYF. The CDR3 DNA reads as TGTGCCAGCAGTCTGCGGACAGCGTCCTACGGGGACCAGTACTTC. This chain links TRBV27 with TRBJ2-5; tentative D call: TRBD1 (6 bases). Germline V CDR1 and CDR2: MNHEY, SMNVEV (reference sequence). Trimming pared 5 bases from V and 10 bases from J, leaving 23 bases between. This CDR3 contains 15 residues.